This TCR beta chain came from a study of cytomegalovirus exposure and HLA in healthy donors. The study, taken as a whole, reports: Productive status was seen about 87% or about 30% of the time for most TCR beta V segments in an earlier analysis. A later analysis found most CMV-associated TCR beta chains apparently HLA-restricted. Presence/absence analyses assumed roughly uniform sequencing depth across donors, which may not hold.

Germline trimming cut 9 bases from V and 7 bases from J; bases unmatched to any gene: 4. The CDR3 has 12 amino acids. Germline assignment: CDR1 SNHLY and CDR2 FYNNEI. About this clone: Its antigen remains unknown.

The study ran its PCR with 60 Vbeta and 13 Jbeta primers. The assay was immunoSEQ multiplex PCR, and TCRdb's table has in-frame clones only and misses some. The sample lists about 170,000 clones, roughly 84% seen once, with 1.5% in the top ten. This sequence was found in a male donor in good health and CMV-seronegative. The V gene is TRBV2, the J gene TRBJ1-2; TRBD1 matches at 11 bases. Sequencing was done on a sample of PBMCs. CDR3 in DNA: TGTGCCAGTCAGGACAGGGGGCCTGGCTACACCTTC. This encodes CASQDRGPGYTF.